This TCR beta chain derives from a study of CD8 T cells in Susac syndrome (dated by TCRdb to the late 2010s). With respect to the entire study: Whether CD8+ T cell activation and differentiation in Susac syndrome was antigen driven was tested using repertoire sequencing.

From a lookup of the germline V gene, CDR1 and CDR2 are MDHEN and SYDVKM. The CDR3, cysteine through phenylalanine, is 14 amino acids long. Just CDR3 DNA is preserved here, 42 bases in frame from base 1. Trimming costs V 6 bases and J 6 bases, and their ends lie 15 bases apart. Worth noting for this clonotype: Its binding antigen is unknown. The record has no base qualities; no much larger clone is one base away.

On the study overall, not on this receptor specifically: The number of individuals in the TCR sequencing and HLA analysis was recognized as being relatively small.

RNA was extracted using the RNeasy kit, and roughly 0.45 to 1 ug of the RNA was reverse transcribed with random hexamers. The immunoSEQ multiplex PCR assay, which covers 54 Vbeta and 13 Jbeta segments, was used to amplify TCR beta CDR3 regions. Bias from PCR amplification was corrected by using a synthetic template baseline for primer optimization and for computational correction. Per the authors' processing: Only productive sequences were kept, with reads annotated to V, D and J genes according to IMGT and analyzed in immunoSEQ Analyzer. Clonality was calculated as one minus the Shannon entropy normalized by log2 of the number of productive unique sequences. For each patient and control, public and private clones were evaluated among the 100 most prevalent clones. A clone was defined as Susac-specific if it was absent from the healthy and MS cohorts, from 950 to 1,300 published viral clones and from other ImmuneACCESS disease sequences. Through fastp at Q25 and MiXCR, TCRdb rebuilt clones from the public reads, retaining in-frame beta chains. Identical CDR3 proteins give one entry, which carries the most common genes and DNA. TCRdb, rather than the study authors, made the V and J calls. The sample table holds roughly 170,000 distinct CDR3 sequences, of which approximately 93% were seen once. The ten biggest clones cover roughly 0.094% of the sample.

High-throughput TCR beta sequencing profiled peripheral blood CD8+ and CD4+ T cells from healthy donors, Susac syndrome patients and multiple sclerosis patients. Treatment-naive patients with stable or active relapsing-remitting disease fulfilling revised McDonald criteria were used as multiple sclerosis controls. Bulk CD8+ and CD4+ T cells were purified by magnetic negative isolation, while CD8+ TEMRA cells were enriched using FACS. Blood was drawn into EDTA tubes, processed within 24 hours, and PBMCs were isolated by density gradient centrifugation. PBMCs intended for TCR sequencing were cryopreserved in liquid nitrogen and thawed later in a water bath at 37 degrees C. A purity of at least 90% was achieved for sorted or isolated CD4+, CD8+ and CD8+ TEMRA cells.

The sample taken for sequencing was CD4+ T cells from PBMCs. This chain joins TRBV28 to TRBJ2-4; the D region may be TRBD1 or TRBD2, each matching 5 bases equally. This receptor was obtained from a human donor with multiple sclerosis. The nucleotide sequence is given as TGTGCCAGCAGGGGACCCGAGGATGGAAACATTCAGTACTTC. Its coded protein is CASRGPEDGNIQYF.